One T cell receptor beta chain is described in this entry. The antigen it binds to is not known. Base qualities are not provided; no much larger clone lies one nucleotide away. The germline V gene sets CDR1 to SGHVS and CDR2 to FNYEAQ. Taken from cysteine to phenylalanine, the CDR3 has 13 residues. This entry keeps only the CDR3 DNA: 39 bases, framed from base 1. The V end loses 2 bases and the J end loses 4 bases, and a stretch of 9 bases separates them. The data belong to a study of control samples from healthy donors and cancer patients (dated by TCRdb to about 2020). To prepare the library, the immunoSEQ multiplex PCR assay was applied. TCRdb's version of the immuneACCESS table is confined to in-frame rearrangements and falls short of the full clone set. An unresolved V gene accounts for under half of the shortfall where checked; the remainder is of unknown origin. The table for this sample lists under 450,000 clones; roughly 90% of them were counted only once. The top ten clonotypes cover around 6.8% of the sample.

In this chain, TRBV7-6 is recombined with TRBJ2-7; the D gene is perhaps TRBD2, from 6 matching bases. Sequencing used PBMCs. The clonotype originates from a man aged 35 to 55 with head and neck cancer. The CDR3 in this case is CASSLFGGYEQYF. The sequenced DNA: TGTGCCAGCAGCTTATTCGGGGGTTACGAGCAGTACTTC.